Here is one T cell receptor beta chain with its context. This sample was included in a study of blood T cell repertoires in COVID-19. Overall study context: From the United States, Italy and Spain came samples of acute and convalescent COVID-19.

The V and J ends lost 6 bases and 4 bases, in that order; junction bases with no gene match: 10. Per the germline V gene, CDR1 is SGHDN and CDR2 is FVKESK. The CDR3 consists of 17 residues. As handled by the study authors: Reference gene primer amplification yielded estimated nucleated cell counts. Using immunoSEQ multiplex PCR, the repertoire was profiled, and TCRdb retains in-frame clones only, with some absent. That table furnishes V, J and clone size, whereas the DNA furnished D and trimming. This sample has 150,000 to 200,000 clones; about nine tenths occur once, and the top ten carry approximately 0.75%.

The sequence came from a woman aged 70-85 years with acute or convalescent COVID-19. Material: peripheral blood. The chain couples TRBV14 to TRBJ2-2, with 11 bases lining up with TRBD2. The CDR3 DNA sequence: TGTGCCAGCAGTTCCTTTAGCGGGAGGGCCAGCACCGGGGAGCTGTTTTTT. This encodes CASSSFSGRASTGELFF.